Below are 10 T cell receptor beta chains sequenced from a single sample in a study of CD8 T cells in Susac syndrome. The RNA input was roughly 0.5 to 1 ug, and it was reverse transcribed with random hexamers. TCRdb reprocessed the immunoSEQ multiplex PCR reads with MiXCR, giving one entry per CDR3 protein. The table has approximately 150,000 distinct CDR3 sequences, 92% seen once. The sequenced material came from CD4+ T cells from PBMCs. These receptors all come from a human donor in good health.

The chain joins TRBV29-1 to TRBJ2-7; 7 bases map to TRBD2. The CDR3 is made up of 12 amino acids. V lost 4 bases and J lost 5; bases outside the gene matches: 5. CDR1 and CDR2 (germline): SQVTM, ANQGSEA. CDR3: CSVGGGVDEQYF. The CDR3, as DNA: TGCAGCGTTGGGGGGGGTGTAGACGAGCAGTACTTC.

The chain is built from TRBV12-5 and TRBJ2-2, with D possibly being TRBD1 (7 bases). There are 18 residues in the CDR3. Germline V lookup: CDR1 LGHNT, CDR2 FRNRAP. Between the trimmed V and J ends, which lost 0 bases and 2 bases, there was a span of 16 bases. CDR3 in amino acids: CASGLVFGGTDNTGELFF. CDR3 DNA sequence: TGTGCTAGTGGTTTGGTATTTGGGGGGACAGATAACACCGGGGAGCTGTTTTTT.

This clonotype was seen more than once but under ten times. The chain recombines TRBV28 with TRBJ1-2, with 9 bases that match TRBD1. This CDR3 has 13 amino acids. Germline V gene data show CDR1 as MDHEN and CDR2 as SYDVKM. With V trimmed by 5 bases and J by 4 bases, 2 bases remained unmatched. CDR3 residues: CASSQDRGYGYTF. CDR3 DNA: TGTGCCAGCAGTCAGGACAGGGGCTATGGCTACACCTTC.

This clonotype came up once. The genes are TRBV5-1 and TRBJ2-2, with D uncertain. Trimming removed 0 bases from V and 0 bases from J, with 6 bases in between. The CDR3 extends over 15 amino acids. Germline V gene lookup returns CDR1 SGHRS and CDR2 YFSETQ. The CDR3 sequence is CASSLEAANTGELFF. DNA of the CDR3: TGCGCCAGCAGCTTGGAGGCAGCGAACACCGGGGAGCTGTTTTTT.

The V gene is TRBV7-3, the J gene TRBJ2-5; D gene unclear. V was clipped by 5 bases and J by 3 bases, with 10 bases between them. Germline lookup yields CDR1 SGHTA and CDR2 FQGTGA. CDR3 length: 13 amino acids. The CDR3 here is CASSTQAEETQYF. For the CDR3, the DNA is TGTGCCAGCAGCACCCAAGCCGAAGAGACCCAGTACTTC.

The CDR3 region is CASSSRGGARPGYTF. The DNA for the CDR3 is TGTGCCAGCAGCTCTAGGGGGGGGGCCAGGCCTGGCTACACCTTC. This chain links TRBV7-2 with TRBJ1-2; a weak D match, TRBD1 (6 bases). Trimming removed 4 bases from V and 7 bases from J, with 19 bases in between. This CDR3 comprises 15 residues. CDR1 is SGHTA and CDR2 is FQGNSA in the germline V gene.

This rearrangement joins TRBV19 to TRBJ2-7; the match to TRBD1 covers 8 bases. Trimming removed 5 bases from V and 2 bases from J; junction bases left unmatched: 5. The CDR3 has 14 amino acids. Looked up from germline, CDR1 is LNHDA and CDR2 is SQIVND (reference sequence). CDR3 DNA: TGTGCCAGTAGTTTTGGGGGACAGGCCTACGAGCAGTACTTC. Translating it yields CASSFGGQAYEQYF. The whole variable domain, filled in from reference TRBV19 and TRBJ2-7, reads DGGITQSPKYLFRKEGQNVTLSCEQNLNHDAMYWYRQDPGQGLRLIYYSQIVNDFQKGDIAEGYSVSREKKESFPLTVTSAQKNPTAFYLCASSFGGQAYEQYFGPGTRLTVT.

The genes are TRBV28 and TRBJ1-2; possibly TRBD1 for D (6 bases). The germline CDR1 and CDR2 sequences are MDHEN and SYDVKM. CDR3 length: 14 amino acids. Trimming stripped 6 bases from V and 8 bases from J, with 19 bases between. The chain's CDR3 is CASSPPQGEGGYTF. The CDR3 nucleotides are TGTGCCAGCAGCCCCCCACAGGGCGAGGGCGGCTACACCTTC.

V and J are TRBV24-1 and TRBJ2-2, with 7 bases matching TRBD2. Germline V CDR1 and CDR2: KGHDR, SFDVKD. Trimming removed 2 bases from V and 6 bases from J; junction bases left unmatched: 8. The CDR3 is 16 residues long. The CDR3 here is CATSDSERGRAGELFF. DNA of the CDR3: TGTGCCACCAGTGATTCTGAGCGGGGAAGGGCCGGGGAGCTGTTTTTT.

The gene calls are TRBV18 and TRBJ1-5, with 8 bases lining up with TRBD1. This CDR3 is built from 15 residues. The V gene end was trimmed by 6 bases and the J gene end by 4 bases; junction bases not matched to a gene: 8. Per the germline V gene, CDR1 is KGHSH and CDR2 is LQKENI. The CDR3 reads CASSRGQGLNQPQHF. CDR3 coding DNA: TGTGCCAGCTCCCGCGGACAGGGCCTTAATCAGCCCCAGCATTTT. Complete variable domain (other parts from reference TRBV18 and TRBJ1-5): NAGVMQNPRHLVRRRGQEARLRCSPMKGHSHVYWYRQLPEEGLKFMVYLQKENIIDESGMPKERFSAEFPKEGPSILRIQQVVRGDSAAYFCASSRGQGLNQPQHFGDGTRLSIL.